Sequencing of this T cell receptor beta chain was carried out in a study of regulatory T cells in long-lasting Graves disease. HTBI primers from iRepertoire and Arm-PCR of CDR3 regions yielded the TCR beta libraries. In TCRdb, the multiplex PCR reads were re-called with MiXCR into one record per CDR3 protein. The sample yields around 320,000 distinct CDR3 sequences, 16% seen once. Germline CDR1 SGHRS, CDR2 YFSETQ. This CDR3 comprises 14 residues. V was clipped by 2 bases and J by 3 bases; unmatched bases: 2. Ten or more counts support this clonotype. Antigen specificity is unknown. This sample's time point: newly diagnosed GD, antithyroid drugs for less than 3 months. PBMC RNA served as the TCR library source. Whole-study results and caveats: Persistent disease was characterized by preferential usage of TRBV28, TRBJ1-2 and TRBJ2-5.

This sample was shared with a second study, whose subject was T cells in Graves' hyperthyroidism and ophthalmopathy. From that paper: The hyperthyroidism was newly diagnosed and had lasted under 2 months; the patients were aged 18 to 65. The HTBI set primed first-round TCR CDR3 RT-PCR. Blood samples included most of the expanded thyroid clonotypes exceeding 0.001.

This sequence was found in a man aged 35-49 years with Graves disease. This sample comprised peripheral blood mononuclear cells (PBMCs), obtained at new diagnosis, from a patient treated with antithyroid drugs. This chain connects TRBV5-1 to TRBJ2-3; TRBD2 matches 8 bases. Here the CDR3 reads CASSFGGGTDTQYF. Written as DNA, the CDR3 is TGCGCCAGCAGCTTCGGGGGGGGGACAGATACGCAGTATTTT.